This is a list of T cell receptor beta chains from one sample in a study of cytomegalovirus exposure and HLA in healthy donors. The assay was immunoSEQ multiplex PCR, and TCRdb's table has in-frame clones only and misses some. The sample shows 120,000 or so clones, 82% of them seen only once. Material: PBMCs. The receptor set was obtained from a male donor in good health and CMV-seropositive. Both conserved end residues are part of each CDR3. A D gene is named only where the DNA matches it firmly. Only some rows state a clone size, as once, few, many or a class for expanded clones.

J gene	D gene	clone size	V gene	CDR3 protein	CDR3 DNA
TRBJ2-7	NA	once	TRBV30	CAWTGGDAYEQYF	TGTGCCTGGACTGGCGGGGATGCCTACGAGCAGTACTTC
TRBJ2-2	NA	NA	TRBV6-5	CASSRGRNTGELFF	TGTGCCAGCAGTCGAGGGAGGAACACCGGGGAGCTGTTTTTT
TRBJ1-2	NA	NA	TRBV7-2	CASSLMGLFNYGYTF	TGTGCCAGCAGCCTTATGGGACTCTTTAACTATGGCTACACCTTC
TRBJ1-1	NA	NA	TRBV30	CAAYPGREAFF	TGTGCCGCCTATCCCGGGAGGGAAGCTTTCTTT
TRBJ2-7	TRBD1	NA	TRBV28	CASRSERGPSYEQYF	TGTGCCAGCAGATCGGAAAGGGGGCCCTCCTACGAGCAGTACTTC
TRBJ1-2	TRBD1	NA	TRBV13	CASSLATGDGYTF	TGTGCCAGCAGCTTAGCCACAGGGGATGGCTACACCTTC
TRBJ2-5	NA	once	TRBV15	CATSRGPSRHRETQYF	TGTGCCACCAGCAGAGGGCCTTCCCGACACAGAGAGACCCAGTACTTC
TRBJ2-5	TRBD2	NA	TRBV5-1	CASSLGTSGGETQYF	TGCGCCAGCAGCCTGGGGACTAGCGGGGGTGAGACCCAGTACTTC
TRBJ2-7	TRBD2	NA	TRBV5-1	CASSIETSGPQRGYEQYF	TGCGCCAGCAGCATCGAGACTAGCGGGCCCCAAAGGGGCTACGAGCAGTACTTC
TRBJ2-1	TRBD1	few	TRBV29-1	CSVEDWGTGGRNEQFF	TGCAGCGTTGAAGATTGGGGGACAGGGGGGCGCAATGAGCAGTTCTTC
TRBJ2-7	TRBD2	NA	TRBV7-3	CASSPTSGSYEQYF	TGTGCCAGCAGCCCGACTAGCGGCTCCTACGAGCAGTACTTC
TRBJ2-7	TRBD2	NA	TRBV28	CASRRSGSPYEQYF	TGTGCCAGCAGACGTAGCGGGTCTCCCTACGAGCAGTACTTC
TRBJ2-1	TRBD2	few	TRBV18	CASSPGSGLAGGRLFF	TGTGCCAGCTCACCGGGTTCGGGACTAGCGGGAGGCCGTTTATTCTTC
TRBJ2-7	NA	NA	TRBV5-1	CASSYTGSYEQYF	TGCGCCAGCAGCTATACAGGGAGCTACGAGCAGTACTTC
TRBJ1-3	TRBD1	NA	TRBV9	CASSGLKNSGTGLGNTIYF	TGTGCCAGCAGCGGACTAAAAAATTCCGGGACAGGGCTCGGAAACACCATATATTTT
TRBJ2-1	TRBD2	NA	TRBV18	CASSPSGRGSYNEQFF	TGTGCCAGCTCACCAAGCGGGAGGGGCTCCTACAATGAGCAGTTCTTC
TRBJ2-3	NA	NA	TRBV30	CAWRSSAADTQYF	TGTGCCTGGAGAAGTAGTGCCGCAGATACGCAGTATTTT
TRBJ2-1	NA	NA	TRBV7-9	CASSSEANEQFF	TGTGCCAGCAGTTCCGAAGCCAATGAGCAGTTCTTC
TRBJ2-7	NA	NA	TRBV5-1	CASSSDSVYEQYF	TGCGCCAGCAGCTCGGACTCCGTCTACGAGCAGTACTTC
TRBJ2-7	NA	NA	TRBV18	CASSPPFITGEQYF	TGTGCCAGCTCACCACCATTTATTACGGGGGAGCAGTACTTC
TRBJ1-1	NA	NA	TRBV5-6	CASSSIIQGRAFF	TGTGCCAGCAGCTCCATAATTCAGGGAAGGGCTTTCTTT
TRBJ2-5	TRBD2	NA	TRBV27	CASSLFSGRGRETQYF	TGTGCCAGCAGTTTGTTTAGCGGGAGGGGTCGAGAGACCCAGTACTTC
TRBJ2-7	TRBD2	NA	TRBV9	CASSPPGASGSYEQYF	TGTGCCAGCAGCCCTCCCGGGGCTAGCGGTTCCTACGAGCAGTACTTC
TRBJ2-5	NA	NA	TRBV28	CASSSTGLQETQYF	TGTGCCAGCAGTTCGACTGGTCTCCAAGAGACCCAGTACTTC
TRBJ1-1	NA	once	TRBV11-2	CASSFTGLGNTEAFF	TGTGCCAGCAGCTTTACAGGGTTGGGGAACACTGAAGCTTTCTTT
TRBJ1-5	TRBD1	NA	TRBV6-6	CASSYSTTGSRPQHF	TGTGCCAGCAGTTACTCTACGACAGGGAGCCGGCCCCAGCATTTT
TRBJ2-5	NA	NA	TRBV9	CASSPPSPRRGQTQYF	TGTGCCAGCAGCCCTCCTTCTCCTAGGAGGGGTCAGACCCAGTACTTC
TRBJ1-1	NA	NA	TRBV2	CASAPSRTENTEAFF	TGTGCCAGCGCCCCCAGCCGGACAGAGAACACTGAAGCTTTCTTT
TRBJ1-1	TRBD1	NA	TRBV18	CASSPGTGAEAFF	TGTGCCAGCTCACCCGGGACAGGGGCTGAAGCTTTCTTT
TRBJ1-4	NA	NA	TRBV18	CASSPPGVREKLFF	TGTGCCAGCTCACCACCAGGGGTACGAGAAAAACTGTTTTTT
TRBJ1-5	NA	NA	TRBV28	CAVGGLWGGNQPQHF	TGTGCCGTAGGGGGATTGTGGGGCGGCAATCAGCCCCAGCATTTT
TRBJ1-1	NA	NA	TRBV7-9	CASSARTANTEAFF	TGTGCCAGCAGCGCTCGGACAGCCAACACTGAAGCTTTCTTT
TRBJ2-1	TRBD2	NA	TRBV9	CASSVGGRASGPYNEQFF	TGTGCCAGCAGCGTGGGGGGGCGGGCTAGCGGGCCATACAATGAGCAGTTCTTC
TRBJ2-1	TRBD2	NA	TRBV14	CASSQVVGEREGPYNEQFF	TGTGCCAGCAGCCAAGTTGTCGGGGAGCGGGAGGGCCCCTACAATGAGCAGTTCTTC
TRBJ2-7	TRBD2	NA	TRBV5-1	CASSLLGGSSYEQYF	TGCGCCAGCAGTCTCCTGGGGGGGAGTTCCTACGAGCAGTACTTC
TRBJ2-7	NA	once	TRBV5-5	CASSLTGPYEQYF	TGTGCCAGCAGCTTGACAGGGCCCTACGAGCAGTACTTC
TRBJ1-3	NA	NA	TRBV21-1	CASSRMRHSGNTIYF	TGTGCCAGCAGCAGGATGCGGCACTCTGGAAACACCATATATTTT
TRBJ2-7	NA	NA	TRBV12-2	CASRLTGGSGPEQYF	TGTGCAAGTCGCTTAACGGGTGGGTCGGGTCCCGAGCAGTACTTC
TRBJ2-7	NA	NA	TRBV6-5	CASSPSGSYEQYF	TGTGCCAGCAGCCCCAGCGGGTCCTACGAGCAGTACTTC
TRBJ2-1	NA	NA	TRBV30	CAWSKSTNEQFF	TGTGCCTGGAGCAAAAGTACTAATGAGCAGTTCTTC
TRBJ2-7	NA	NA	TRBV28	CASSSFTRQTIYEQYF	TGTGCCAGCAGTTCTTTCACGAGACAGACCATCTACGAGCAGTACTTC
TRBJ2-3	NA	NA	TRBV4-3	CASSQTTQDTQYF	TGCGCCAGCAGCCAAACAACCCAAGATACGCAGTATTTT
TRBJ1-6	TRBD1	NA	TRBV7-9	CASHEGQGVSPLHF	TGTGCCAGCCATGAGGGGCAGGGGGTTTCACCCCTCCACTTT
TRBJ2-2	NA	NA	TRBV4-3	CASSQEGARTTGELFF	TGCGCCAGCAGCCAAGAAGGGGCCAGGACCACCGGGGAGCTGTTTTTT
TRBJ1-2	NA	NA	TRBV10-3	CAISSGSRGLAFGYTF	TGTGCCATCAGTTCGGGGTCAAGGGGCCTAGCGTTCGGCTACACCTTC
TRBJ2-7	TRBD2	NA	TRBV9	CASSVGPTSATYEQYF	TGTGCCAGCAGCGTAGGCCCCACTAGCGCTACCTACGAGCAGTACTTC
TRBJ1-1	TRBD1	NA	TRBV11-2	CASSLLDRATEAFF	TGTGCCAGCAGCTTATTGGACAGGGCCACTGAAGCTTTCTTT
TRBJ2-5	TRBD2	NA	TRBV11-3	CASSLREGETQYF	TGTGCCAGCAGCTTGCGGGAGGGAGAGACCCAGTACTTC
TRBJ2-7	NA	NA	TRBV10-3	CAISEYAARGENYEQYF	TGTGCCATCAGTGAATACGCTGCACGTGGAGAGAACTACGAGCAGTACTTC
TRBJ1-3	NA	few	TRBV27	CASSPRGEGVGSGNTIYF	TGTGCCAGCAGTCCCCGGGGGGAGGGAGTGGGTTCTGGAAACACCATATATTTT
TRBJ2-1	TRBD2	NA	TRBV29-1	CSVTGGKNEQFF	TGCAGCGTTACGGGAGGGAAGAATGAGCAGTTCTTC
TRBJ2-5	NA	NA	TRBV7-9	CASSQEMTGQETQYF	TGTGCCAGCAGCCAAGAAATGACAGGACAAGAGACCCAGTACTTC
TRBJ2-7	TRBD1	NA	TRBV10-3	CAISGDRHSYEQYF	TGTGCCATCAGTGGGGACAGGCATTCCTACGAGCAGTACTTC
TRBJ2-6	NA	once	TRBV2	CASREGGAGANVLTF	TGTGCCAGCAGGGAGGGGGGGGCTGGGGCCAACGTCCTGACTTTC
TRBJ2-7	TRBD2	few	TRBV10-3	CATLAGGPYEQYF	TGTGCCACTCTAGCGGGAGGGCCGTACGAGCAGTACTTC
TRBJ2-3	TRBD2	once	TRBV6-5	CASSYSGGPRTDTQYF	TGTGCCAGCAGTTACTCGGGAGGGCCTAGAACAGATACGCAGTATTTT
TRBJ2-5	NA	NA	TRBV6-5	CASSTHRGQETQYF	TGTGCCAGCAGTACGCACCGGGGCCAAGAGACCCAGTACTTC